One and the same sample provided the 27 T cell receptor beta chains below, sequenced in a study of radiotherapy plus CTLA-4 blockade in lung cancer. The protocol was immunoSEQ multiplex PCR, while the TCRdb copy is restricted to in-frame clones and leaves out a portion. The sample shows 40,000 to 45,000 clones, 75% to 80% of them seen only once. The sample consisted of peripheral blood, taken from a patient treated with radiotherapy plus ipilimumab. The receptor set was obtained from a human donor with non-small cell lung cancer whose response to radiotherapy plus ipilimumab could not be evaluated.

The chain employs TRBV19 and TRBJ2-5; TRBD2 agrees at 11 bases. The CDR3 is 15 amino acids. Germline V gene data show CDR1 as LNHDA and CDR2 as SQIVND (reference sequence). Unmatched junction bases numbered 2, after V lost 1 base and J lost 4 bases. The DNA of the CDR3 is TGTGCCAGTAGTATAGGGCTAGCGGGGGGAGAGACCCAGTACTTC. It codes for CASSIGLAGGETQYF.

This chain joins TRBV5-1 and TRBJ1-3, with a tentative D call TRBD1 (6 bases). CDR1 and CDR2 from the germline V gene are SGHRS and YFSETQ. The CDR3 is made up of 17 amino acids. The ends were cut back, 1 base at V and 0 bases at J, with 14 bases in the middle. The CDR3 region has the DNA TGCGCCAGCAGCTTGTTTGGGAGGGACAACTCTGGAAACACCATATATTTT. This sequence encodes CASSLFGRDNSGNTIYF.

The chain couples TRBV27 to TRBJ2-1; 10 bases map to TRBD2. Germline CDR1 MNHEY, CDR2 SMNVEV (reference sequence). The CDR3 sequence is 14 residues long. After removal of 10 bases from V and 7 bases from J, the junction contained 10 bases not matched to a gene. The CDR3 DNA is TGTGCCACCTCTCTAGCGGGAGTGGGAAATGAGCAGTTCTTC. Amino acids: CATSLAGVGNEQFF.

V usage is TRBV7-8 and J usage is TRBJ2-3; 9 nucleotides line up with TRBD2. The germline V gene has CDR1 SGHVS and CDR2 FQNEAQ. Trimming cost V 1 base and J 3 bases; bases outside gene matches: 8. The CDR3 loop spans 17 amino acids. CDR3 protein: CASSLVLAGTETDTQYF. DNA of the CDR3: TGTGCCAGCAGCTTAGTTCTAGCGGGAACCGAGACAGATACGCAGTATTTT.

This chain connects TRBV11-3 to TRBJ2-1; TRBD2 matches 10 bases. This CDR3 is built from 14 residues. V shed 0 bases and J 9 bases; nucleotides not matched to a gene: 2. Germline CDR1 reads SGHNT; CDR2 reads YENEEA. The CDR3 protein is CASSLDWTSGEQFF. In DNA form, the CDR3 reads TGTGCCAGCAGCTTAGACTGGACTAGCGGTGAGCAGTTCTTC. Drawing the rest from reference TRBV11-3 and TRBJ2-1, the complete variable domain is EAGVVQSPRYKIIEKKQPVAFWCNPISGHNTLYWYLQNLGQGPELLIRYENEEAVDDSQLPKDRFSAERLKGVDSTLKIQPAELGDSAVYLCASSLDWTSGEQFFGPGTRLTVL.

The J gene is TRBJ2-5, the V gene TRBV5-1; 8 nucleotides match TRBD1. Gene TRBJ2-7 matches the end of the DNA better, so the J call may be wrong. CDR3 length: 15 residues. The germline gives CDR1 SGHRS, CDR2 YFSETQ. CDR3 amino acids: CASSLVGTGNSEQYF. Here the CDR3 DNA reads TGCGCCAGCAGCTTGGTTGGGACAGGTAATAGCGAGCAGTACTTC.

The V gene is TRBV19, the J gene TRBJ2-1; 9 positions match TRBD2. There are 15 residues in the CDR3. With V trimmed by 7 bases and J by 8 bases, 12 bases remained unmatched. Germline lookup yields CDR1 LNHDA and CDR2 SQIVND (reference sequence). CDR3 sequence: CASTPSTGTSYEQFF. In DNA form, the CDR3 reads TGTGCCAGTACCCCCTCGACCGGGACTAGCTATGAGCAGTTCTTC.

J is TRBJ1-3 and V is TRBV6-6; D is unclear. Between the trimmed V and J ends, which lost 8 bases and 0 bases, there was a span of 11 bases. The CDR3 has 14 residues. The germline gives CDR1 MNHNY, CDR2 SVGAGI (reference sequence). The CDR3 here is CASVQSSSGNTIYF. The CDR3 DNA reads as TGTGCCAGCGTACAGAGCTCCTCTGGAAACACCATATATTTT.

The rearrangement uses TRBV7-9 and TRBJ2-5; TRBD1 matches at 8 bases. The closer fit of TRBJ2-7 to the DNA end suggests the J call may be wrong. Germline CDR1 SEHNR, CDR2 FQNEAQ (reference sequence). The CDR3 totals 15 residues. In nucleotides, the CDR3 is TGTGCCAGCAGCACCCGTCGGACAGGGTCAATCGAGCAGTACTTC. Translation gives CASSTRRTGSIEQYF.

The CDR3 region is CASGIRSRQSADTQYF. The CDR3 bases are TGTGCCAGCGGAATTCGAAGCCGACAAAGTGCAGATACGCAGTATTTT. V and J are TRBV7-2 and TRBJ2-3; D gene ambiguous. The CDR3 contains 16 residues. The ends were cut back, 8 bases at V and 4 bases at J, with 22 bases in the middle. CDR1 is SGHTA and CDR2 is FQGNSA in the germline V gene.

The chain employs TRBV6-6 and TRBJ1-1; 10 bases fit TRBD1. The germline gives CDR1 MNHNY, CDR2 SVGAGI (reference sequence). V lost 4 bases to trimming and J lost 6 bases; unmatched junction nucleotides: 5. The length of the CDR3 is 14 residues. This CDR3 reads CASSSDRGRAEAFF. The DNA of the CDR3 is TGTGCCAGCAGTTCCGACAGGGGGCGGGCTGAAGCTTTCTTT.

The chain links TRBV5-1 to TRBJ2-2; TRBD2 might be the D (5 bases). The CDR3 spans 15 residues. The germline V gene encodes CDR1 SGHRS and CDR2 YFSETQ. V gave up 3 bases and J gave up 5 bases, with 14 bases separating them. The CDR3 DNA reads TGCGCCAGCAGCTCCCGGACTGCGAGGACCGGGGAGCTGTTTTTT. Translating it yields CASSSRTARTGELFF.

This chain connects TRBV7-3 to TRBJ2-3; TRBD2 agrees at 8 bases. Germline CDR1 reads SGHTA; CDR2 reads FQGTGA. The length of the CDR3 is 15 residues. Germline trimming cut 5 bases from V and 7 bases from J; bases unmatched to any gene: 11. CDR3 in DNA: TGTGCCAGCAGCCTAGGGACTAGGTTTGGGAATACGCAGTATTTT. Protein: CASSLGTRFGNTQYF.

The V and J genes are TRBV2 and TRBJ1-1; 7 bases match TRBD1. CDR1 SNHLY and CDR2 FYNNEI come from the germline V gene. CDR3 size: 14 residues. Trimming at V came to 7 bases and at J to 5 bases, leaving 10 bases not matched to a gene. The CDR3 reads CASISQGVGTEAFF. The CDR3 DNA reads TGTGCCAGCATCTCCCAGGGGGTGGGTACTGAAGCTTTCTTT.

The rearrangement links TRBV28 to TRBJ1-2; tentatively, D is TRBD1 (5 bases). Trimming took 4 bases from V and 5 from J, leaving 17 bases between them. The CDR3 is 15 amino acids. In germline, CDR1 is MDHEN, CDR2 SYDVKM. CDR3: CASSSPPGGVYGYTF. The CDR3 DNA reads as TGTGCCAGCAGTTCCCCGCCAGGAGGGGTGTATGGCTACACCTTC.

The chain uses TRBV6-5 and TRBJ2-7; a possible D gene is TRBD1 (6 bases). Germline CDR1 reads MNHEY; CDR2 reads SVGAGI. CDR3 length: 14 amino acids. V was shortened by 2 bases and J by 2 bases, with 10 bases between the two germline ends. The CDR3 coding sequence is TGTGCCAGCAGTTACAGGGGGAAGCCCTACGAGCAGTACTTC. Residues: CASSYRGKPYEQYF.

This rearrangement joins TRBV5-4 to TRBJ1-1, with no clear D. Trimming removed 4 bases from V and 0 bases from J, with 16 bases in between. Germline V gene sequence: CDR1 SGHNT, CDR2 YYREEE (reference sequence). The length of the CDR3 is 16 residues. The CDR3 bases are TGTGCCAGCAGCGCGGACTCCCGAGGGCTGAACACTGAAGCTTTCTTT. Its protein is CASSADSRGLNTEAFF. Full variable domain (remainder filled in from reference TRBV5-4 and TRBJ1-1): ETGVTQSPTHLIKTRGQQVTLRCSSQSGHNTVSWYQQALGQGPQFIFQYYREEENGRGNFPPRFSGLQFPNYSSELNVNALELDDSALYLCASSADSRGLNTEAFFGQGTRLTVV.

The chain is built from TRBV28 and TRBJ2-3; 10 nucleotides match TRBD2. The trim removed 4 bases at V and 1 base at J, leaving 2 bases unmatched. Germline CDR1 and CDR2: MDHEN and SYDVKM. The CDR3 length is 15 residues. The DNA of the CDR3 is TGTGCCAGCAGTTCCCTAGCGGGGGGCACAGATACGCAGTATTTT. Encoded protein: CASSSLAGGTDTQYF.

The J gene is TRBJ1-2, the V gene TRBV28; no reliable D call. The CDR3 is 15 residues long. Germline loops: CDR1 MDHEN, CDR2 SYDVKM. Trimming removed 1 base from V and 1 base from J, with 10 bases in between. The CDR3 nucleotides are TGTGCCAGCAGTTTATCACGGAGGAGTAACTATGGCTACACCTTC. The encoded protein is CASSLSRRSNYGYTF.

The genes are TRBV4-3 and TRBJ2-7; D not resolved. V shed 0 bases and J shed 3 bases, with 12 bases lying between them. This CDR3 has 15 amino acids. Germline CDR1 and CDR2: LGHNA and YSLEER. The CDR3 region has the DNA TGCGCCAGCAGCCAAGAAGTGAGACAAAGCTACGAGCAGTACTTC. It codes for CASSQEVRQSYEQYF.

The gene calls are TRBV7-2 and TRBJ1-3; D may be TRBD1 (5 bases). The germline V and J ends were trimmed by 5 bases and 4 bases, with 15 bases remaining between them. The germline V gene has CDR1 SGHTA and CDR2 FQGNSA. This CDR3 contains 15 residues. The CDR3 spells CASSQVLGPGNTIYF. The CDR3 nucleotides read TGTGCCAGCAGCCAGGTTTTGGGGCCCGGAAACACCATATATTTT.

This chain connects TRBV7-6 to TRBJ2-7; a possible D gene is TRBD2 (6 bases). The CDR3 consists of 16 residues. Deletions cut 6 bases from V and 0 bases from J, with 18 bases between. From germline, CDR1 is SGHVS and CDR2 FNYEAQ. The CDR3 is CASSQLSGTGSYEQYF. The DNA for the CDR3 is TGTGCCAGCAGTCAACTTTCCGGGACTGGCTCCTACGAGCAGTACTTC. Full variable domain (remainder filled in from reference TRBV7-6 and TRBJ2-7): GAGVSQSPRYKVTKRGQDVALRCDPISGHVSLYWYRQALGQGPEFLTYFNYEAQQDKSGLPNDRFSAERPEGSISTLTIQRTEQRDSAMYRCASSQLSGTGSYEQYFGPGTRLTVT.

The chain links TRBV15 to TRBJ2-3; tentatively, D is TRBD2 (5 bases). Per germline, CDR1 LNHNV and CDR2 YYDKDF (reference sequence). V was trimmed by 0 bases and J by 3 bases, leaving 19 bases between them. This CDR3 spans 18 amino acids. This CDR3 is CATSRDRTPSSGTDTQYF. CDR3 DNA sequence: TGTGCCACCAGCAGAGATAGGACCCCATCATCGGGGACAGATACGCAGTATTTT.

In its sample, this clone was seen once. CDR3 DNA sequence: TGTGCCACCAGCCCGATGGGACAGGGATTACAAGAGACCCAGTACTTC. Encoded protein: CATSPMGQGLQETQYF. The V call is TRBV15, the J call TRBJ2-5; 9 bases are shared with TRBD1. V trimming: 5 bases; J trimming: 2 bases; junction bases outside the gene matches: 9. Germline values: CDR1 LNHNV, CDR2 YYDKDF (reference sequence). The CDR3 loop spans 16 amino acids.

This sequence joins TRBV5-4 and TRBJ2-6; 8 bases fit TRBD1. The germline gives CDR1 SGHNT, CDR2 YYREEE (reference sequence). The CDR3 totals 18 residues. Germline trimming cut 0 bases from V and 2 bases from J; bases unmatched to any gene: 7. CDR3 in amino acids: CASSLAGQGSPGANVLTF. The CDR3 DNA reads TGTGCCAGCAGCTTGGCCGGACAGGGTAGCCCTGGGGCCAACGTCCTGACTTTC. Filled out from reference TRBV5-4 and TRBJ2-6, the complete variable domain reads ETGVTQSPTHLIKTRGQQVTLRCSSQSGHNTVSWYQQALGQGPQFIFQYYREEENGRGNFPPRFSGLQFPNYSSELNVNALELDDSALYLCASSLAGQGSPGANVLTFGAGSRLTVL.

The rearrangement uses TRBV7-2 and TRBJ1-1; D possibly corresponds to TRBD1 (6 bases). V gave up 1 base and J gave up 4 bases, with 13 bases separating them. Germline V lookup: CDR1 SGHTA, CDR2 FQGNSA. The CDR3 totals 15 residues. The DNA for the CDR3 is TGTGCCAGCAGCTTAGACTGGACCAGGGGCACTGAAGCTTTCTTT. This codes for CASSLDWTRGTEAFF. The full variable domain, completed using reference TRBV7-2 and TRBJ1-1, is GAGVSQSPSNKVTEKGKDVELRCDPISGHTALYWYRQSLGQGLEFLIYFQGNSAPDKSGLPSDRFSAERTGGSVSTLTIQRTQQEDSAVYLCASSLDWTRGTEAFFGQGTRLTVV.

This clone has only one observation. The rearrangement joins TRBV5-1 to TRBJ2-1; D gene uncertain. Germline V gene sequence: CDR1 SGHRS, CDR2 YFSETQ. CDR3 length: 13 residues. V shed 0 bases and J shed 4 bases, with 5 bases lying between them. The CDR3 region has the DNA TGCGCCAGCAGCTTGGACTCATACAATGAGCAGTTCTTC. Its translation: CASSLDSYNEQFF.